The 21 T cell receptor beta chains in this list originate from one sample, sequenced in a study of beta chain features in type 1 diabetes. cDNA synthesis used the whole RNA isolate, giving expressed TCRB sequences. Profiled with immunoSEQ multiplex PCR; TCRdb holds only in-frame clones, not every one. The sample lists hundreds of thousands of clones, around 15% seen once, with more than 0.08% in the top ten. Sequenced: naive CD4+ T cells from blood. These receptors were collected from a man younger than 30 in good health.

This clone was seen ten or more times. The chain carries TRBV7-9 and TRBJ2-4; D is perhaps TRBD1 or TRBD2 (6 bases each). CDR1 and CDR2 (germline): SEHNR, FQNEAQ (reference sequence). The CDR3 is 14 amino acids. V lost 4 bases, J lost 5 bases, and 12 bases lay in between. CDR3 sequence: CASSSNREENIQYF. The CDR3 bases are TGTGCCAGCAGCTCAAACAGGGAGGAAAACATTCAGTACTTC.

The chain uses TRBV4-2 and TRBJ1-6; 8 nucleotides line up with TRBD1. Germline CDR1 is LGHNA and CDR2 is YNFKEQ. CDR3 length: 18 amino acids. V was clipped by 0 bases and J by 0 bases; unmatched bases: 4. CDR3 in amino acids: CASSQEGQASSYNSPLHF. In nucleotides, the CDR3 is TGTGCCAGCAGCCAAGAGGGACAGGCTAGCTCCTATAATTCACCCCTCCACTTT.

This clone was counted between two and nine times. The chain has TRBV7-9 and TRBJ2-7; D possibly matches TRBD1 or TRBD2 (5 bases each). There are 13 residues in the CDR3. The V end was cut by 4 bases, the J end by 2 bases, with 9 bases between. CDR1 SEHNR and CDR2 FQNEAQ come from the germline V gene (reference sequence). The CDR3 DNA follows: TGTGCCAGCAGCTGGCTGGGGGCCTACGAGCAGTACTTC. It encodes CASSWLGAYEQYF.

There are a few counts of this clone. The sample carries other DNA sequences with the same CDR3. J is TRBJ2-1 and V is TRBV7-3; weak D call: TRBD2 (6 bases). Germline V lookup: CDR1 SGHTA, CDR2 FQGTGA. The CDR3 is 11 amino acids. V gave up 2 bases and J gave up 10 bases, with 6 bases separating them. The DNA of the CDR3 is TGTGCCAGCAGCTTAGGAGGGGAGCAGTTCTTC. Translated: CASSLGGEQFF.

This sequence joins TRBV27 and TRBJ2-3, with D perhaps assigned TRBD1 or TRBD2 (5 bases each). The CDR3 covers 16 residues. The V and J ends lost 6 bases and 4 bases respectively, with 20 bases between them. Germline V gene sequence: CDR1 MNHEY, CDR2 SMNVEV (reference sequence). CDR3: CASRPFGGVKSDTQYF. In DNA form, the CDR3 reads TGTGCCAGCAGGCCCTTTGGGGGAGTAAAGTCAGATACGCAGTATTTT.

There are a few counts of this clone. The CDR3 reads CATVKQGTEAFF. The CDR3 DNA reads TGTGCCACCGTTAAGCAAGGCACTGAAGCTTTCTTT. The chain couples TRBV2 to TRBJ1-1, with D hard to call. Germline V gives CDR1 SNHLY, CDR2 FYNNEI. The CDR3 sequence is 12 residues long. V lost 10 bases to trimming and J lost 4 bases, with 13 bases between them.

This chain joins TRBV10-3 and TRBJ2-3; D unclear. CDR1 is ENHRY, CDR2 SYGVKD, per germline. The ends were cut back, 7 bases at V and 5 bases at J, with 19 bases in the middle. The CDR3 has 15 residues. In DNA form, the CDR3 reads TGTGCCATCAATGGCGGACGAGCAAGAAGAGATACGCAGTATTTT. It specifies CAINGGRARRDTQYF.

The J gene is TRBJ1-4, the V gene TRBV10-3, with D possibly matching TRBD1 (5 bases). The germline V and J ends were trimmed by 5 bases and 0 bases, with 7 bases remaining between them. Looked up from germline, CDR1 is ENHRY and CDR2 is SYGVKD. CDR3 size: 14 residues. The DNA of the CDR3 is TGTGCCATCAGTAGAGGGGCAACTAATGAAAAACTGTTTTTT. Its translation is CAISRGATNEKLFF.

The chain recombines TRBV6-5 with TRBJ1-2; D remains unclear. The V end was cut by 2 bases, the J end by 7 bases, with 8 bases between. Germline loops: CDR1 MNHEY, CDR2 SVGAGI. This CDR3 spans 12 amino acids. The CDR3 region has the DNA TGTGCCAGCAGTTACCGGGAGGGTGGCTACACCTTC. Residues: CASSYREGGYTF.

The chain carries TRBV5-1 and TRBJ2-7, with D perhaps matching TRBD2 (6 bases). Germline V gene data show CDR1 as SGHRS and CDR2 as YFSETQ. The V end lost 0 bases, the J end lost 5 bases, and 12 bases lay between the germline ends. CDR3 length: 14 residues. CDR3 in DNA: TGCGCCAGCAGCTTGGCCGGAGGAGGGAACGAGCAGTACTTC. As protein: CASSLAGGGNEQYF.

This sequence joins TRBV28 and TRBJ1-1; 12 nucleotides align to TRBD1. This CDR3 is 15 amino acids long. Germline CDR1 and CDR2: MDHEN and SYDVKM. Trimming at V came to 6 bases and at J to 1 base, leaving 3 bases not matched to a gene. CDR3 amino acids: CASRGQGAGNTEAFF. The CDR3 coding sequence is TGTGCCAGCAGGGGACAGGGGGCGGGGAACACTGAAGCTTTCTTT.

The table lists this clone with a few counts. The rearrangement joins TRBV2 to TRBJ2-5; D gene uncertain. Deletions cut 7 bases from V and 2 bases from J, with 5 bases between. The CDR3 runs 11 residues. Germline values: CDR1 SNHLY, CDR2 FYNNEI. This CDR3 is CASKVQETQYF. DNA for the CDR3: TGTGCCAGCAAAGTACAAGAGACCCAGTACTTC.

The sample holds a few counts of this clone. This rearrangement joins TRBV27 to TRBJ2-5; D is ambiguous. V was shortened by 6 bases and J by 4 bases, with 12 bases between the two germline ends. CDR3 length equals 13 residues. Germline V lookup: CDR1 MNHEY, CDR2 SMNVEV (reference sequence). In DNA, the CDR3 is TGTGCCAGCAGGGTCTGGAGTGGAGAGACCCAGTACTTC. Translating gives CASRVWSGETQYF.

This clone has a handful of counts. The chain carries TRBV5-1 and TRBJ2-7; 7 bases line up with TRBD1. Unmatched junction bases numbered 14, after V lost 4 bases and J lost 7 bases. From germline, CDR1 is SGHRS and CDR2 YFSETQ. The CDR3 is 15 amino acids. In DNA form, the CDR3 reads TGCGCCAGCAGCATTGGCCCCAGGGGGAAAGGGGAGCAGTACTTC. As protein: CASSIGPRGKGEQYF. Complete variable domain (other parts from reference TRBV5-1 and TRBJ2-7): KAGVTQTPRYLIKTRGQQVTLSCSPISGHRSVSWYQQTPGQGLQFLFEYFSETQRNKGNFPGRFSGRQFSNSRSEMNVSTLELGDSALYLCASSIGPRGKGEQYFGPGTRLTVT.

This clone was detected a few times. The V and J genes are TRBV30 and TRBJ2-1, with no clear D. Trimming cost V 2 bases and J 0 bases, with 8 bases left between them. The CDR3 runs to 14 residues. Germline lookup yields CDR1 GTSNPN and CDR2 SVGIG (reference sequence). The CDR3 sequence is CAWSYRNSYNEQFF. CDR3 DNA sequence: TGTGCCTGGAGTTACAGAAACTCCTACAATGAGCAGTTCTTC.

The chain uses TRBV5-1 and TRBJ1-1; weak D call: TRBD1 (6 bases). The germline CDR1 and CDR2 sequences are SGHRS and YFSETQ. The CDR3 consists of 14 residues. Between the trimmed V and J ends, which lost 6 bases and 5 bases, there was a span of 17 bases. The CDR3 loop reads CASTPDRLRTEAFF. As DNA, the CDR3 is TGCGCCAGCACCCCAGACAGGCTGAGGACTGAAGCTTTCTTT.

In its sample, this clone was seen many times. The chain joins TRBV14 to TRBJ2-7; D unclear. The CDR3 has 13 residues. Germline values: CDR1 SGHDN, CDR2 FVKESK. V lost 4 bases to trimming and J lost 2 bases, with 9 bases between them. The CDR3 here is CASSRDSPYEQYF. The DNA for the CDR3 is TGTGCCAGCAGCCGGGATTCTCCCTACGAGCAGTACTTC.

This clone turned up a few times. The rearrangement joins TRBV19 to TRBJ2-5, with D uncertain. The CDR3 contains 13 residues. With 5 bases removed from V and 2 bases from J, the gap between germline ends came to 9 bases. From germline, CDR1 is LNHDA and CDR2 SQIVND (reference sequence). CDR3 loop: CASSFESQETQYF. The CDR3 region has the DNA TGTGCCAGTAGTTTCGAGTCACAAGAGACCCAGTACTTC.

This clone was counted a few times. An end of the junction does not agree with germline; a read error may underlie this. V and J are TRBV28 and TRBJ2-7, with 7 nucleotides matching TRBD1. Germline-derived CDR1 and CDR2 are MDHEN and SYDVKM. This CDR3 contains 13 residues. The CDR3: CASSTGQERARGF. For the CDR3, the DNA is TGTGCCAGCAGTACAGGACAGGAGCGAGCGCGTGGCTTC.

Only a few counts were recorded for this clone. The junction differs from germline at one of its ends, possibly a read error. Different DNA sequences within this sample yield the same CDR3. This rearrangement joins TRBV7-2 to TRBJ1-4; D is uncertain. Germline assignment: CDR1 SGHTA and CDR2 FQGNSA. The CDR3 covers 14 residues. Here the CDR3 reads CASSLFGSNEKLFF. CDR3 DNA sequence: TGTGCCAGCAGCTTATTCGGCTCTAATGAAAAACTGTTCTTT.

This clone has only a few counts. The chain has TRBV28 and TRBJ2-5; D is unresolved. This CDR3 spans 15 amino acids. V was trimmed by 7 bases and J by 1 base, leaving 16 bases between them. From germline, CDR1 is MDHEN and CDR2 SYDVKM. CDR3 residues: CASKGLTKIQETQYF. The CDR3 bases are TGTGCCAGCAAGGGATTGACGAAGATCCAAGAGACCCAGTACTTC. The full variable domain, rest sourced from reference TRBV28 and TRBJ2-5, is DVKVTQSSRYLVKRTGEKVFLECVQDMDHENMFWYRQDPGLGLRLIYFSYDVKMKEKGDIPEGYSVSREKKERFSLILESASTNQTSMYLCASKGLTKIQETQYFGPGTRLLVL.